This is a list of T cell receptor beta chains from one sample in a study of blood T cell repertoires in COVID-19. Profiled with immunoSEQ multiplex PCR; TCRdb holds only in-frame clones, not every one. This sample has 300,000 to 350,000 clones, with about nine tenths found just once. Sequencing used peripheral blood. The receptor set was obtained from a man aged 25 to 45 with COVID-19, enrolled during active disease. The CDR3 runs from the conserved cysteine through the conserved F or W. The D gene is left open where the match is weak. Size is omitted from some rows. Given values are once, few, many or a class for expanded clones.

D gene,clone size,J gene,V gene,CDR3 protein,CDR3 DNA
.,once,TRBJ1-1,TRBV5-4,CASSLDSRQMNTEAFF,TGTGCCAGCAGCTTGGACAGCAGGCAGATGAACACTGAAGCTTTCTTT
TRBD2,.,TRBJ2-2,TRBV11-1,CASMGGYTGELFF,TGTGCCAGCATGGGGGGGTACACCGGGGAGCTGTTTTTT
TRBD1,once,TRBJ2-7,TRBV7-2,CASSLESGRGRYEQYF,TGTGCCAGCAGCTTAGAGTCGGGTAGGGGGCGGTACGAGCAGTACTTC
.,.,TRBJ1-2,TRBV14,CASSQVAGPTGGYTF,TGTGCCAGCAGCCAGGTCGCAGGCCCAACTGGTGGCTACACCTTC
TRBD1,few,TRBJ2-3,TRBV7-3,CASSLGTGRTDTQYF,TGTGCCAGCAGCTTGGGGACAGGCCGCACAGATACGCAGTATTTT
TRBD2,.,TRBJ2-1,TRBV6-2/TRBV6-3,CASSTRLAGGPYEQFF,TGTGCCAGCAGTACCCGACTAGCGGGAGGGCCTTATGAGCAGTTCTTC
.,.,TRBJ1-3,TRBV6-6,CASSYVQGGSNTIYF,TGTGCCAGCAGTTACGTTCAGGGTGGATCAAACACCATATATTTT
.,.,TRBJ1-1,TRBV6-5,CASSYLGSTEAFF,TGTGCCAGCAGTTACCTGGGGAGCACTGAAGCTTTCTTT
.,.,TRBJ2-7,TRBV6-5,CASSYGNQGSSYEQYF,TGTGCCAGCAGTTACGGGAACCAGGGGTCAAGCTACGAGCAGTACTTC
TRBD1,.,TRBJ2-2,TRBV7-2,CASSLRRTGHTGELFF,TGTGCCAGCAGCTTACGGAGGACAGGGCACACCGGGGAGCTGTTTTTT
TRBD2,.,TRBJ2-1,TRBV28,CASYQPWDYYNEQFF,TGTGCCAGCTACCAGCCCTGGGACTACTACAATGAGCAGTTCTTC
TRBD2,.,TRBJ2-1,TRBV19,CASSPRLAGVYNEQFF,TGTGCCAGTAGCCCCCGGCTAGCGGGAGTTTACAATGAGCAGTTCTTC